This section outlines one TCR beta chain sequence together with its context. No antigen is known for it. This specimen comes from a study of blood T cells in healthy people across ages. Broader study findings: Higher diversity, along with more naive CD4+ cells, distinguished long-lived donors from aged donors.

Per the germline V gene, CDR1 is MNHEY and CDR2 is SMNVEV (reference sequence). V lost 1 base, J lost 2 bases, and 16 bases lay in between. The CDR3 spans 17 residues. With a J-beta primer mix and a sample-barcoded 5' primer, a second PCR ran about 7 to 12 cycles. TCRdb fed the 5' RACE reads into MiXCR, producing one record per CDR3 protein. This repertoire shows 1.5 million to 2 million distinct CDR3 sequences, 30% to 35% found once; its top ten account for approximately 11%. This sequence originates from a woman in her twenties or thirties in good health. V gene TRBV27 combines with J gene TRBJ2-3; D might be TRBD2 (6 bases). Sequencing was carried out using blood. The CDR3 loop is CASSLFSGGYNTDTQYF. The CDR3 bases are TGTGCCAGCAGTTTATTTTCAGGAGGGTATAACACAGATACGCAGTATTTT.